The present T cell receptor beta chain was sequenced within a study of T cell responses to AZD1222 COVID-19 vaccine. From germline, CDR1 is LNHDA and CDR2 SQIVND (reference sequence). V was shortened by 5 bases and J by 4 bases, with 11 bases between the two germline ends. This CDR3 is 13 amino acids long. Sequencing was performed with immunoSEQ multiplex PCR; in TCRdb, only in-frame clones are kept and a portion is missing. The sample holds approximately 150,000 clones, about 92% seen once. Regarding this clone: Its antigen is unidentified.

Study-wide points: At study baseline, merely about 6 AZD1222 recipients were seropositive. There were repertoire samples only from the period after the peak T cell response. The study reported that nearly half of spike-specific TCRs target unmutated variant regions.

The chain has TRBV19 and TRBJ1-1; D not resolved. The sequenced sample was peripheral blood, obtained after recovery from COVID-19. The sequence came from an adult who had recovered from COVID-19. The CDR3 protein is CASSGKGLTEAFF. In DNA, the CDR3 is TGTGCCAGTAGTGGAAAGGGTCTCACTGAAGCTTTCTTT.